A single T cell receptor beta chain is shown here with its context. The table came from immunoSEQ multiplex PCR; TCRdb's copy has only in-frame clones and leaves some out. This table has under 850,000 clones, about two thirds appearing once. These data originate in a study of shared clonotypes between healthy human individuals. Germline V CDR1 and CDR2: WNHNN, SYGVQD (reference sequence). V lost 2 bases to trimming and J lost 2 bases, with 11 bases between them. The CDR3 has 15 amino acids. Sequenced sample: memory CD4+ T cells sorted from blood. As to subset: CD45RA-negative fraction. This receptor was identified in a young woman in good health. V and J are TRBV10-1 and TRBJ2-3; D unresolved. CDR3 nucleotide sequence: TGCGCCAGCAGTGAGAATAAAGACTTCACAGATACGCAGTATTTT. Translated: CASSENKDFTDTQYF.